Listed below are T cell receptor beta chains from one sample, sequenced in a study of blood T cell repertoires in COVID-19. Assay used: immunoSEQ multiplex PCR; TCRdb lists only in-frame clones, some missing. The sample includes about 73,000 clones, 70% to 85% of them seen just once. Sequencing was done on a sample of peripheral blood. The receptors shown here come from an older woman with acute or convalescent COVID-19. Each CDR3 is given with its conserved first and last residue. A D gene is named only where the DNA matches it firmly. Clone size is not always given. Where it is, it says once, few, many or a class for expanded clones.

TRBJ2-1 TRBV5-4 TRBD2 . TGTGCCAGCAGCTCCAGGGAGGGAAATGTTGGCAATGAGCAGTTCTTC CASSSREGNVGNEQFF
TRBJ2-1 TRBV30 TRBD1 . TGTGCCTGGAGCCCAGGACAGGGCACCTACAATGAGCAGTTCTTC CAWSPGQGTYNEQFF
TRBJ1-5 TRBV18 . . TGTGCCAGCTCCCTCGGACAGAACCAGCCCCAGCATTTT CASSLGQNQPQHF
TRBJ1-1 TRBV6-5 . once TGTGCCAGCAGTCGGGGGGATGGCACTGAAGCTTTCTTT CASSRGDGTEAFF
TRBJ1-1 TRBV2 . . TGTGCCAGCAGTTTTCTTGGGGGGAAAATGAACACTGAAGCTTTCTTT CASSFLGGKMNTEAFF
TRBJ1-2 TRBV29-1 . . TGCAGCGTTGAAGCGCCCCCAGGTCTCTACACCTTC CSVEAPPGLYTF
TRBJ1-5 TRBV12-1 . . TGTGCCAGCAGCTTTGCGCCGGGGGTCGGTCAGCCCCAGCATTTT CASSFAPGVGQPQHF
TRBJ1-3 TRBV5-1 . . TGCGCCAGCAGCTTGGTGGGGCCAGACTCTGGAAACACCATATATTTT CASSLVGPDSGNTIYF
TRBJ1-1 TRBV5-8 TRBD1 . TGTGCCAGCAGCTCCCTACGGACAGGAATGAACACTGAAGCTTTCTTT CASSSLRTGMNTEAFF
TRBJ2-5 TRBV6-6 TRBD2 . TGTGCCAGCAGCGCACTAGCGGGGGGGCAAGAGACCCAGTACTTC CASSALAGGQETQYF
TRBJ2-7 TRBV5-4 . . TGTGCCAGCAGCGGCGGGACGGCCTCCTACGAGCAGTACTTC CASSGGTASYEQYF
TRBJ2-3 TRBV28 TRBD2 . TGTGCCAGCAGTTCCCACTCGGTTCGGGGGGGGACAGATACGCAGTATTTT CASSSHSVRGGTDTQYF